This TCR beta chain was sequenced for a study of cytomegalovirus exposure and HLA in healthy donors. Germline CDR1 and CDR2: SGDLS and YYNGEE. CDR3 length equals 14 residues. Trimming stripped 3 bases from V and 6 bases from J, with 13 bases between. As concerns this clone: Its antigen is not identified.

Amplification used 60 Vbeta primers and 13 Jbeta primers. The method was immunoSEQ multiplex PCR; TCRdb's version includes in-frame clones alone and lacks a portion of them. The sample contains 180,000 or so clones, about 81% of which appear only once. Study results and limitations: Researchers counted 180 or so TCR beta chains as cytomegalovirus-associated.

The receptor was isolated from a man aged 40-55 years in good health and CMV-seronegative. This sequence joins TRBV9 and TRBJ2-1, with D perhaps matching TRBD1 (5 bases). The sample comprised PBMCs. CDR3: CASSAQGASNEQFF. The CDR3 DNA follows: TGTGCCAGCAGCGCCCAAGGGGCTAGCAATGAGCAGTTCTTC.